This TCR beta chain was observed in a study of Graves' ophthalmopathy and Graves' hyperthyroidism. The sequenced template was RNA, covering the TCR beta CDR3 region. HTBI-primed RT-PCR formed the first round, and a multiplex PCR formed the second. TCRdb re-called the multiplex PCR reads through MiXCR, storing one row per CDR3 protein. The data show more than 1,000,000 distinct CDR3 sequences, less than 45% seen once. The sequence was obtained from an adult man with Graves' hyperthyroidism. The sequenced material came from peripheral blood or thyroid tissue (not recorded which).

For the CDR3, the DNA is TGCGCCAGCAGCCCCACCGTACTATATTATGGCTACACCTTC. This encodes CASSPTVLYYGYTF. V gene TRBV4-3 combines with J gene TRBJ1-2; no definite D call. The CDR3 consists of 14 residues. V lost 4 bases, J lost 5 bases, and 14 bases lay in between. From germline, CDR1 is LGHNA and CDR2 YSLEER.